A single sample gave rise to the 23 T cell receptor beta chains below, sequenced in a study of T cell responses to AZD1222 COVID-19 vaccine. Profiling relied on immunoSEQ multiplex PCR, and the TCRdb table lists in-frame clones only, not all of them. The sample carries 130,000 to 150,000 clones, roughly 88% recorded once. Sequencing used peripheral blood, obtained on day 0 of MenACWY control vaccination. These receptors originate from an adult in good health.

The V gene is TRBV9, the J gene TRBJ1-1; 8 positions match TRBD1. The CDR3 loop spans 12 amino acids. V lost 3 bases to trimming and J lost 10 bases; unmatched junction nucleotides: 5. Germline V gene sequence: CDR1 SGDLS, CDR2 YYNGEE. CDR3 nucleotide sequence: TGTGCCAGCAGCGCCGAAGACAGGGGAGCTTTCTTT. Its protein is CASSAEDRGAFF.

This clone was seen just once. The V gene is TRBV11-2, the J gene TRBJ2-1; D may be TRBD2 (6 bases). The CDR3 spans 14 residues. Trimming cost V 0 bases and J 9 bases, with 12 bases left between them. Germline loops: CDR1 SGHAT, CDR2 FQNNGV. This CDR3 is CASSLDGRGGEQFF. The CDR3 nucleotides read TGTGCCAGCAGCTTAGACGGGAGAGGAGGTGAGCAGTTCTTC.

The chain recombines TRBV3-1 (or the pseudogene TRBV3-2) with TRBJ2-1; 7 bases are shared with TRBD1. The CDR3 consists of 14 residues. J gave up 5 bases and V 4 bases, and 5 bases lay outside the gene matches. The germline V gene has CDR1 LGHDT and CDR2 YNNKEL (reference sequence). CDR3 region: CASSPRDRHNEQFF. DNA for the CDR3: TGTGCCAGCAGCCCCCGGGACAGACACAATGAGCAGTTCTTC.

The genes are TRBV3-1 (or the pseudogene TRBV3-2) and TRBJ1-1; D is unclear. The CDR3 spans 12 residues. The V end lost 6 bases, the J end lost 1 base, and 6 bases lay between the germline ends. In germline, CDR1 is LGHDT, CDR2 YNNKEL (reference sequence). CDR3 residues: CASRGPNTEAFF. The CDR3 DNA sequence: TGTGCCAGCAGGGGCCCGAACACTGAAGCTTTCTTT.

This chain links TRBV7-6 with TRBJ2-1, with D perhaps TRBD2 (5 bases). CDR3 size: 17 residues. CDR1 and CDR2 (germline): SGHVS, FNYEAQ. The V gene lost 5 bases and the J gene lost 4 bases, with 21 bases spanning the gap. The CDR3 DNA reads TGTGCCAGCAGCCCCCCCTTGAGGGTCTCGATTTACAATGAGCAGTTCTTC. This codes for CASSPPLRVSIYNEQFF.

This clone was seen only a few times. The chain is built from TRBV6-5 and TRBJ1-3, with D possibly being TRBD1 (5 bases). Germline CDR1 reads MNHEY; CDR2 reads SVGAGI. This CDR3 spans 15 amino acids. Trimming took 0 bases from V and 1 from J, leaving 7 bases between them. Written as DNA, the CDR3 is TGTGCCAGCAGTTACTCGGAGGGGTCTGGAAACACCATATATTTT. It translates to CASSYSEGSGNTIYF.

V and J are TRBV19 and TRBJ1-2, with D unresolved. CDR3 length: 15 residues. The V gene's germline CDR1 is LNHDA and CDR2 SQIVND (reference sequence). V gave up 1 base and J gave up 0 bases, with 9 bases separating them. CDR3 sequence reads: CASSIGGSTNYGYTF. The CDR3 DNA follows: TGTGCCAGTAGTATAGGTGGGAGTACTAACTATGGCTACACCTTC.

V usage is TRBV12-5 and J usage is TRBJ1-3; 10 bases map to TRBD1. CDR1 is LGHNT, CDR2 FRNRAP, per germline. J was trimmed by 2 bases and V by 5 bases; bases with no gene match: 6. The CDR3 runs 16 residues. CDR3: CASGGTGTGAGNTIYF. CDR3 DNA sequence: TGTGCTAGTGGTGGCACCGGGACAGGGGCTGGAAACACCATATATTTT. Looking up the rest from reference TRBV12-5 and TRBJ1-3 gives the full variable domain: DARVTQTPRHKVTEMGQEVTMRCQPILGHNTVFWYRQTMMQGLELLAYFRNRAPLDDSGMPKDRFSAEMPDATLATLKIQPSEPRDSAVYFCASGGTGTGAGNTIYFGEGSWLTVV.

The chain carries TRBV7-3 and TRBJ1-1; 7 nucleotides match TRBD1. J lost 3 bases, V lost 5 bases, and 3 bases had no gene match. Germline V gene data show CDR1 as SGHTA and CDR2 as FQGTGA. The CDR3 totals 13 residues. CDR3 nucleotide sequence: TGTGCCAGCAGCCTTCAGGGGGACACTGAAGCTTTCTTT. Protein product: CASSLQGDTEAFF.

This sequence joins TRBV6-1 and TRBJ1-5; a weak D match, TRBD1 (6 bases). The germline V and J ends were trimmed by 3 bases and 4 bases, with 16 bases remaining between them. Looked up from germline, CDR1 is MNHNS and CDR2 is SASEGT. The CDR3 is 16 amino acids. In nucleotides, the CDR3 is TGTGCCAGCAGTGAGGAATGGACAGCTAATAATCAGCCCCAGCATTTT. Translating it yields CASSEEWTANNQPQHF.

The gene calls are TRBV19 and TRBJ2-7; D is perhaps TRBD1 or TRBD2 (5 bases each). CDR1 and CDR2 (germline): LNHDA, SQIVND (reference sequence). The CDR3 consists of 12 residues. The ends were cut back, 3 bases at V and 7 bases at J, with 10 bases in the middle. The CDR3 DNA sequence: TGTGCCAGTAGTATGGGACCGTATGAGCAGTACTTC. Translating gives CASSMGPYEQYF.

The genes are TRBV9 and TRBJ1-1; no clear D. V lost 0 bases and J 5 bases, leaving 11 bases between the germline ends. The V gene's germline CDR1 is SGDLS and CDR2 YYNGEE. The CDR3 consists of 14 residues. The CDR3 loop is CASSVDGRRTEAFF. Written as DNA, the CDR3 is TGTGCCAGCAGCGTAGACGGAAGGAGGACTGAAGCTTTCTTT.

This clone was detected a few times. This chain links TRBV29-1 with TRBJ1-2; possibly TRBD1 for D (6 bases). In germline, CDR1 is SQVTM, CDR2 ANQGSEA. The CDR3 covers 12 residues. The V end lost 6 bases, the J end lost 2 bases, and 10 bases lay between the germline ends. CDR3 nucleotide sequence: TGCAGCGTGGGAGGACAGAACTATGGCTACACCTTC. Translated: CSVGGQNYGYTF.

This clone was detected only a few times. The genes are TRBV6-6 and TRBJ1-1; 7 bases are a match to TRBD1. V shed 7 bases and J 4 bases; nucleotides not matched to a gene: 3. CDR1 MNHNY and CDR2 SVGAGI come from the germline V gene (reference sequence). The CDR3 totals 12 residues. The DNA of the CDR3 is TGTGCCAGCACCCAGGGGGGCACTGAAGCTTTCTTT. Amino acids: CASTQGGTEAFF.

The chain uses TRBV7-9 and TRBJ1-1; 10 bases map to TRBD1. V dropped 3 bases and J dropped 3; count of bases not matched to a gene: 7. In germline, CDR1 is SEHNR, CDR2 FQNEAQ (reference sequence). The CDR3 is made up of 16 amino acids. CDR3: CASSFGRQGADTEAFF. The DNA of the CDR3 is TGTGCCAGCAGCTTCGGAAGACAGGGGGCAGACACTGAAGCTTTCTTT.

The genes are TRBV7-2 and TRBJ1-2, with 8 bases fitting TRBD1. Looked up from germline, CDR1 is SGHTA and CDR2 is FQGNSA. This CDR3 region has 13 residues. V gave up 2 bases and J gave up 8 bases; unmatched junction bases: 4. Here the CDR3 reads CASSLQGAGGYTF. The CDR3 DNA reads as TGTGCCAGCAGCTTACAGGGGGCGGGCGGCTACACCTTC. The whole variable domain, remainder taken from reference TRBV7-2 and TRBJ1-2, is GAGVSQSPSNKVTEKGKDVELRCDPISGHTALYWYRQSLGQGLEFLIYFQGNSAPDKSGLPSDRFSAERTGGSVSTLTIQRTQQEDSAVYLCASSLQGAGGYTFGSGTRLTVV.

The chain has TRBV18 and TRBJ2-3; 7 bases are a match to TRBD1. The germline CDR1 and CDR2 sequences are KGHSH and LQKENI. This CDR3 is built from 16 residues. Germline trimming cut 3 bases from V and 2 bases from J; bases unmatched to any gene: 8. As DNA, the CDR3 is TGTGCCAGCTCACCCGTCCGGGACAGAGACACAGATACGCAGTATTTT. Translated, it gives CASSPVRDRDTDTQYF.

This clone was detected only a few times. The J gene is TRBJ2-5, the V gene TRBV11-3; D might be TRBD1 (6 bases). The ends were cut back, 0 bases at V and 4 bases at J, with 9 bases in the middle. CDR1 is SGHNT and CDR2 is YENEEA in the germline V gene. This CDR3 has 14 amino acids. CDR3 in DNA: TGTGCCAGCAGCTTAGAGGCAGGGGCAGAGACCCAGTACTTC. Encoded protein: CASSLEAGAETQYF.

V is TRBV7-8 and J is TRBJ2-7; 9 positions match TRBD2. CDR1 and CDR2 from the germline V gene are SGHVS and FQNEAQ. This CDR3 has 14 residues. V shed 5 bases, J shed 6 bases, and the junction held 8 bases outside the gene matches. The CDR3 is CASSKREVLAEQYF. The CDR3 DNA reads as TGTGCCAGCAGCAAGCGGGAGGTCCTCGCCGAGCAGTACTTC.

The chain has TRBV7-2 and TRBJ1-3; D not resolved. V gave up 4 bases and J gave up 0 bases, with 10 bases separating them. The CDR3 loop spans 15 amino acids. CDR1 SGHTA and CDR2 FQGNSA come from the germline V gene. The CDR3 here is CASSSTAGSGNTIYF. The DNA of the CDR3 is TGTGCCAGCAGCTCTACGGCCGGCTCTGGAAACACCATATATTTT.

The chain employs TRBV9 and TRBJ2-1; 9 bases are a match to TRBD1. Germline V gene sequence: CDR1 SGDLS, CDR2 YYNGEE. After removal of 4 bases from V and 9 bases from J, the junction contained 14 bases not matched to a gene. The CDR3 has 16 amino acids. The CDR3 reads CASSPRRDRDLGEQFF. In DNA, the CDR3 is TGTGCCAGCAGCCCACGCCGGGACAGGGACCTTGGTGAGCAGTTCTTC. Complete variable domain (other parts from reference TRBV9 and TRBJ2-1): DSGVTQTPKHLITATGQRVTLRCSPRSGDLSVYWYQQSLDQGLQFLIQYYNGEERAKGNILERFSAQQFPDLHSELNLSSLELGDSALYFCASSPRRDRDLGEQFFGPGTRLTVL.

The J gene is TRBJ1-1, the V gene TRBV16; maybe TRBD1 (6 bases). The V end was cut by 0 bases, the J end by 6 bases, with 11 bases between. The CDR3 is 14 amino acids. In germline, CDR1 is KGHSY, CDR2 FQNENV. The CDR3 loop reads CASSQSRGFAEAFF. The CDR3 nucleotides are TGTGCCAGCAGCCAATCGAGGGGGTTCGCTGAAGCTTTCTTT.

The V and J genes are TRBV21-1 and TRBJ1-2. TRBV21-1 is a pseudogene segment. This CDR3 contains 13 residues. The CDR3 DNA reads TGTGCCAGCAGCTCTCACAGATGGGGGGGCTACACCTTC. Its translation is CASSSHRWGGYTF.